Below are 29 T cell receptor beta chains sequenced from a single sample in a study of blood T cell repertoires in COVID-19. Repertoires were generated with immunoSEQ multiplex PCR, while TCRdb's copy carries only in-frame clones and drops some. The sample includes 55,000 to 60,000 clones, 70% to 90% of them seen just once. The sequenced material came from peripheral blood. These receptors were taken from a man aged 40-49 years with active COVID-19.

The DNA for the CDR3 is TGTGCCAGCAGTTTATCTCGAGCAGGGGGCGTGTACGAGCAGTACTTC. Its translation is CASSLSRAGGVYEQYF. The V and J genes are TRBV27 and TRBJ2-7, with 8 bases aligning to TRBD1. In germline, CDR1 is MNHEY, CDR2 SMNVEV (reference sequence). V lost 0 bases, J lost 4 bases, and 8 bases stayed unmatched. CDR3 length: 16 amino acids.

The table lists this clone with a count of one. The chain uses TRBV30 and TRBJ2-1, with 8 bases that match TRBD2. The CDR3 sequence is 18 residues long. J gave up 6 bases and V 0 bases, and 16 bases lay outside the gene matches. Germline V gene lookup returns CDR1 GTSNPN and CDR2 SVGIG (reference sequence). The CDR3 is CAWSVYGASPRGGNEQFF. The CDR3 nucleotides are TGTGCCTGGAGTGTTTACGGCGCTAGCCCACGGGGGGGCAATGAGCAGTTCTTC.

V and J are TRBV19 and TRBJ2-1, with TRBD1 identical over 8 bases. The trim removed 6 bases at V and 2 bases at J, leaving 6 bases unmatched. This CDR3 is built from 15 residues. Germline V lookup: CDR1 LNHDA, CDR2 SQIVND (reference sequence). CDR3 DNA: TGTGCCAGTAGCCCGGACAGGGTAGCCTACAATGAGCAGTTCTTC. Translating it yields CASSPDRVAYNEQFF.

The CDR3 coding sequence is TGTGCCAGCACCGCTTCCTCGGGTCGGGGTGATGGCTACACCTTC. Protein sequence: CASTASSGRGDGYTF. The chain is built from TRBV6-5 and TRBJ1-2, with D uncertain. The CDR3 contains 15 residues. Germline values: CDR1 MNHEY, CDR2 SVGAGI. Trimming cost V 7 bases and J 6 bases, with 21 bases left between them.

The rearrangement joins TRBV27 to TRBJ1-2, with a weak D call TRBD1 (6 bases). The germline CDR1 and CDR2 sequences are MNHEY and SMNVEV (reference sequence). V was cut by 0 bases and J by 8 bases, with 10 bases left in between. This CDR3 is 13 amino acids long. The CDR3 coding sequence is TGTGCCAGCAGTTTATCCGCACAGGGCGGCTACACCTTC. Translation: CASSLSAQGGYTF.

This sequence joins TRBV29-1 and TRBJ1-2, with TRBD1 identical over 7 bases. Looked up from germline, CDR1 is SQVTM and CDR2 is ANQGSEA. CDR3 length: 14 amino acids. J was trimmed by 2 bases and V by 2 bases; bases with no gene match: 5. This CDR3 is CSVEIGTANYGYTF. The CDR3 DNA reads as TGCAGCGTTGAAATCGGGACAGCCAACTATGGCTACACCTTC.

The chain uses TRBV27 and TRBJ2-2; 13 bases are shared with TRBD2. The V gene end was trimmed by 1 base and the J gene end by 3 bases; junction bases not matched to a gene: 8. Germline CDR1 is MNHEY and CDR2 is SMNVEV (reference sequence). The CDR3 extends over 19 amino acids. Here the CDR3 DNA reads TGTGCCAGCAGTTTATTTGGACTAGCGGGAGTGAGTGACACCGGGGAGCTGTTTTTT. Protein product: CASSLFGLAGVSDTGELFF.

In its sample, this clone was seen once. The rearrangement joins TRBV19 to TRBJ1-5; D unresolved. Trimming cost V 8 bases and J 0 bases, with 11 bases left between them. CDR3 length: 14 residues. Germline V gene sequence: CDR1 LNHDA, CDR2 SQIVND (reference sequence). The CDR3 region has the DNA TGTGCCAGTGATAGGAGGATTAGCAATCAGCCCCAGCATTTT. It codes for CASDRRISNQPQHF.

The chain uses TRBV7-6 and TRBJ2-7; 8 bases match TRBD2. The CDR3 runs to 15 residues. V lost 5 bases and J lost 5; bases outside the gene matches: 11. The germline V gene encodes CDR1 SGHVS and CDR2 FNYEAQ. CDR3: CASSGSVSGTHEQYF. The CDR3 nucleotides read TGTGCCAGCAGCGGTAGTGTTAGCGGGACCCACGAGCAGTACTTC. The variable domain in full, with the rest retrieved from reference TRBV7-6 and TRBJ2-7, is GAGVSQSPRYKVTKRGQDVALRCDPISGHVSLYWYRQALGQGPEFLTYFNYEAQQDKSGLPNDRFSAERPEGSISTLTIQRTEQRDSAMYRCASSGSVSGTHEQYFGPGTRLTVT.

The chain joins TRBV28 to TRBJ1-2; 7 bases line up with TRBD1. The germline V gene has CDR1 MDHEN and CDR2 SYDVKM. The CDR3 extends over 13 amino acids. V dropped 8 bases and J dropped 5; count of bases not matched to a gene: 8. The CDR3 loop is CASRPQGFYGYTF. In DNA form, the CDR3 reads TGTGCCAGCCGACCACAGGGGTTTTATGGCTACACCTTC.

The rearrangement uses TRBV19 and TRBJ2-3; 8 bases map to TRBD2. CDR1 is LNHDA, CDR2 SQIVND, per germline (reference sequence). The trim removed 2 bases at V and 4 bases at J, leaving 8 bases unmatched. The CDR3 contains 16 residues. CDR3 nucleotides: TGTGCCAGTAGTATATTTGTGGCGGGAGGCGCAGATACGCAGTATTTT. Amino acids: CASSIFVAGGADTQYF.

This clone was detected once. V and J are TRBV7-8 and TRBJ2-6; D perhaps matches TRBD1 (8 bases). The germline V and J ends were trimmed by 4 bases and 2 bases, with 15 bases remaining between them. The germline V gene encodes CDR1 SGHVS and CDR2 FQNEAQ. CDR3 size: 17 residues. CDR3 region: CASSYGQGGAGANVLTF. As DNA, the CDR3 is TGTGCCAGCAGCTACGGACAGGGAGGGGCTGGGGCCAACGTCCTGACTTTC.

The chain joins TRBV7-8 to TRBJ2-1; D is undetermined. This CDR3 spans 16 amino acids. Germline assignment: CDR1 SGHVS and CDR2 FQNEAQ. V lost 5 bases and J lost 5, with 19 bases in between. CDR3 sequence (DNA): TGTGCCAGCAGCCGACGAATTCAAGCCGGAGACAATGAGCAGTTCTTC. Residues: CASSRRIQAGDNEQFF.

The V call is TRBV5-1, the J call TRBJ1-3; TRBD1 agrees at 7 bases. The ends lost 7 bases at V and 0 bases at J; junction bases unmatched: 7. Germline-derived CDR1 and CDR2 are SGHRS and YFSETQ. The CDR3 consists of 15 residues. This CDR3 reads CASGPTGDSGNTIYF. The CDR3 DNA reads as TGCGCCAGCGGGCCTACAGGGGACTCTGGAAACACCATATATTTT.

The CDR3 DNA is TGTGCCAGCAGCTTAGAACTAGCGAGGCGGCAGTTCTTC. This encodes CASSLELARRQFF. The chain recombines TRBV11-2 with TRBJ2-1, with 7 bases fitting TRBD2. With 0 bases clipped from V and 12 bases from J, the junction kept 5 bases outside the gene matches. This CDR3 comprises 13 residues. The germline CDR1 and CDR2 sequences are SGHAT and FQNNGV.

The rearrangement uses TRBV7-8 and TRBJ1-3, with D uncertain. Germline V CDR1 and CDR2: SGHVS, FQNEAQ. V was pared by 1 base and J by 4 bases, with 26 bases between. CDR3 length: 20 amino acids. CDR3 loop: CASSLGPMSAGRLGGNTIYF. CDR3 nucleotide sequence: TGTGCCAGCAGCTTAGGACCGATGAGTGCGGGCCGGCTGGGGGGAAACACCATATATTTT.

The gene calls are TRBV5-1 and TRBJ1-2, with 11 nucleotides matching TRBD1. The CDR3 spans 14 residues. Trimming cost V 4 bases and J 6 bases; bases outside gene matches: 5. CDR1 SGHRS and CDR2 YFSETQ come from the germline V gene. The CDR3 reads CASSPGQGGDGYTF. The DNA of the CDR3 is TGCGCCAGCAGCCCGGGACAGGGGGGCGATGGCTACACCTTC. Filled out from reference TRBV5-1 and TRBJ1-2, the complete variable domain reads KAGVTQTPRYLIKTRGQQVTLSCSPISGHRSVSWYQQTPGQGLQFLFEYFSETQRNKGNFPGRFSGRQFSNSRSEMNVSTLELGDSALYLCASSPGQGGDGYTFGSGTRLTVV.

Details on this clone: The same CDR3 can be traced to other DNA sequences in this sample. The J gene is TRBJ2-2, the V gene TRBV11-2, with D maybe TRBD2 (6 bases). This CDR3 is 19 amino acids long. Germline assignment: CDR1 SGHAT and CDR2 FQNNGV. Trimming pared 1 base from V and 0 bases from J, leaving 18 bases between. CDR3 region: CASSLGVGGGSSNTGELFF. In DNA form, the CDR3 reads TGTGCCAGCAGCTTAGGGGTCGGTGGGGGGAGTTCGAACACCGGGGAGCTGTTTTTT.

The chain employs TRBV10-3 and TRBJ2-3; D is perhaps TRBD2 (6 bases). The germline V gene encodes CDR1 ENHRY and CDR2 SYGVKD. Between the trimmed V and J ends, which lost 6 bases and 6 bases, there was a span of 16 bases. The CDR3 extends over 14 amino acids. The CDR3 sequence is CAIRDLASRDTQYF. Written as DNA, the CDR3 is TGTGCCATCAGAGATCTAGCGTCGAGGGATACGCAGTATTTT.

The chain uses TRBV6-5 and TRBJ1-1; 8 nucleotides agree with TRBD1. The CDR3 has 13 residues. Germline trimming cut 6 bases from V and 6 bases from J; bases unmatched to any gene: 6. Germline loops: CDR1 MNHEY, CDR2 SVGAGI. CDR3 in DNA: TGTGCCAGCAGAGGACAGGGAAGGCCTGAAGCTTTCTTT. The encoded protein is CASRGQGRPEAFF.

The CDR3 loop is CATTDSGGSNEQFF. The DNA for the CDR3 is TGTGCCACCACGGACTCCGGAGGTTCGAATGAGCAGTTCTTC. The chain couples TRBV27 to TRBJ2-1; tentative D call: TRBD2 (5 bases). V lost 10 bases and J lost 7, with 20 bases in between. The CDR3 length is 14 residues. Germline-derived CDR1 and CDR2 are MNHEY and SMNVEV (reference sequence).

The CDR3 spells CASSHLDRRNTEAFF. CDR3 nucleotide sequence: TGTGCCAGCAGCCACTTGGACAGGAGGAACACTGAAGCTTTCTTT. The chain uses TRBV25-1 and TRBJ1-1, with TRBD1 matching over 7 bases. With 6 bases clipped from V and 1 base from J, the junction kept 8 bases outside the gene matches. Per the germline V gene, CDR1 is MGHDK and CDR2 is SYGVNS. The CDR3 is made up of 15 amino acids. Together with reference TRBV25-1 and TRBJ1-1, the CDR3 gives the full variable domain: EADIYQTPRYLVIGTGKKITLECSQTMGHDKMYWYQQDPGMELHLIHYSYGVNSTEKGDLSSESTVSRIRTEHFPLTLESARPSHTSQYLCASSHLDRRNTEAFFGQGTRLTVV.

The genes are TRBV6-4 and TRBJ1-2; the match to TRBD1 covers 12 bases. Germline V gene data show CDR1 as MRHNA and CDR2 as SNTAGT. The CDR3 has 15 residues. V lost 7 bases to trimming and J lost 4 bases; unmatched junction nucleotides: 7. DNA for the CDR3: TGTGCCAGCACCCGGGACAGGGGGCCAGGCTATGGCTACACCTTC. It is translated as CASTRDRGPGYGYTF.

The rearrangement uses TRBV24-1 and TRBJ2-1, with D tentatively TRBD2 (6 bases). V was pared by 1 base and J by 0 bases, with 15 bases between. Germline V gene data show CDR1 as KGHDR and CDR2 as SFDVKD. The CDR3 has 18 residues. CDR3 nucleotide sequence: TGTGCCACCAGTGATTTTCAGCGAGGGACTCGCTCCTACAATGAGCAGTTCTTC. Its protein product is CATSDFQRGTRSYNEQFF.

This chain joins TRBV21-1 and TRBJ2-1; the DNA was not used to check the table's D call, TRBD2. TRBV21-1 is marked as a pseudogene. The CDR3 covers 17 residues. CDR3 residues: CASSPRASGRRGNEQFF. The DNA for the CDR3 is TGTGCCAGCAGCCCTAGGGCGAGCGGGAGGCGTGGTAATGAGCAGTTCTTC.

This clone came up once. This chain joins TRBV18 and TRBJ2-1; perhaps TRBD2 as D (6 bases). The germline gives CDR1 KGHSH, CDR2 LQKENI. CDR3 length: 15 amino acids. The V and J ends lost 6 bases and 7 bases respectively, with 19 bases between them. This chain's CDR3 is CASSPTSGRGNEQFF. CDR3 sequence (DNA): TGTGCCAGCTCCCCAACTTCCGGACGGGGGAATGAGCAGTTCTTC.

This chain joins TRBV5-5 and TRBJ2-5; D may be TRBD2 (7 bases). Looked up from germline, CDR1 is SGHKS and CDR2 is YYEKEE (reference sequence). Deletions cut 4 bases from V and 4 bases from J, with 14 bases between. This CDR3 region has 14 residues. In DNA form, the CDR3 reads TGTGCCAGCAGCCCCTCCGGGGGGCCAGAGACCCAGTACTTC. The encoded protein is CASSPSGGPETQYF.

The rearrangement links TRBV7-3 to TRBJ2-3; 7 bases are a match to TRBD1. V trimming: 5 bases; J trimming: 0 bases; junction bases outside the gene matches: 11. Germline CDR1 is SGHTA and CDR2 is FQGTGA. The CDR3 extends over 17 amino acids. The CDR3 protein is CASSRRVGGGSTDTQYF. In DNA, the CDR3 is TGTGCCAGCAGCCGACGGGTAGGGGGCGGGAGCACAGATACGCAGTATTTT.

J is TRBJ2-7 and V is TRBV23-1; the match to TRBD2 covers 8 bases. TRBV23-1 is marked as an open reading frame, function uncertain. There are 19 residues in the CDR3. V shed 4 bases, J shed 3 bases, and the junction held 20 bases outside the gene matches. The DNA for the CDR3 is TGCGCCAGCAGTCCCTCCCGGGGTAGCGGGATTCGTTTTATCTACGAGCAGTACTTC. This encodes CASSPSRGSGIRFIYEQYF.